This passage covers 5 T cell receptor beta chains from one sample sequenced in a study of T-cell memory formation after mild COVID-19. TCRdb re-called the 5' RACE reads with MiXCR, one entry per CDR3 protein. The table has approximately 480,000 distinct CDR3 sequences, approximately 18% seen once. The source material was PBMCs or a T cell subset sorted from them (not recorded which). The receptors shown here come from an adult woman who had mild COVID-19 (a few samples of this study predate the infection). Cell type and time point are not known.

V and J are TRBV12-3 or TRBV12-4 and TRBJ2-3; no definite D call. There are 12 residues in the CDR3. Trimming removed 6 bases from V and 3 bases from J, with 7 bases in between. The CDR3 region has the DNA TGTGCCAGCAGAGGGTGGACAGATACGCAGTATTTT. It codes for CASRGWTDTQYF.

This clonotype was seen at least ten times. The J gene is TRBJ2-1, the V gene TRBV20-1; D is unclear. Trimming left V 6 bases short and J 0 bases short, with 6 bases between. Per germline, CDR1 DFQATT and CDR2 SNEGSKA (reference sequence). The CDR3 consists of 12 residues. Here the CDR3 DNA reads TGCAGTGCCCTGGTCTCCTACAATGAGCAGTTCTTC. Translation gives CSALVSYNEQFF.

A single count supports this clonotype. The chain carries TRBV30 and TRBJ2-6; D may be TRBD2 (5 bases). V dropped 0 bases and J dropped 1 base, with 19 bases sitting between them. This CDR3 contains 19 residues. CDR1 is GTSNPN, CDR2 SVGIG, per germline (reference sequence). The CDR3 coding sequence is TGTGCCTGGAGTGTACCTTTTCCAACGCCGGGGTCTGGGGCCAACGTCCTGACTTTC. Its translation is CAWSVPFPTPGSGANVLTF.

This clonotype was detected ten times or more. This chain joins TRBV12-3 or TRBV12-4 and TRBJ2-1; D is possibly TRBD2 (6 bases). The V gene lost 3 bases and the J gene lost 16 bases, with 13 bases spanning the gap. CDR3 length: 11 residues. The CDR3 is CASSLGDSSFF. The CDR3 nucleotides read TGTGCCAGCAGTTTGGGGGACTCTTCTTTCTTC.

This clonotype was found a few times. This sequence joins TRBV4-3 and TRBJ2-7, with 8 positions matching TRBD1. This CDR3 is built from 14 residues. Trimming took 3 bases from V and 6 from J; bases not matched to a gene: 7. The V gene's germline CDR1 is LGHNA and CDR2 YSLEER. CDR3 residues: CASSHGRGQGEQYF. Written as DNA, the CDR3 is TGCGCCAGCAGCCATGGCAGGGGGCAAGGCGAGCAGTACTTC.